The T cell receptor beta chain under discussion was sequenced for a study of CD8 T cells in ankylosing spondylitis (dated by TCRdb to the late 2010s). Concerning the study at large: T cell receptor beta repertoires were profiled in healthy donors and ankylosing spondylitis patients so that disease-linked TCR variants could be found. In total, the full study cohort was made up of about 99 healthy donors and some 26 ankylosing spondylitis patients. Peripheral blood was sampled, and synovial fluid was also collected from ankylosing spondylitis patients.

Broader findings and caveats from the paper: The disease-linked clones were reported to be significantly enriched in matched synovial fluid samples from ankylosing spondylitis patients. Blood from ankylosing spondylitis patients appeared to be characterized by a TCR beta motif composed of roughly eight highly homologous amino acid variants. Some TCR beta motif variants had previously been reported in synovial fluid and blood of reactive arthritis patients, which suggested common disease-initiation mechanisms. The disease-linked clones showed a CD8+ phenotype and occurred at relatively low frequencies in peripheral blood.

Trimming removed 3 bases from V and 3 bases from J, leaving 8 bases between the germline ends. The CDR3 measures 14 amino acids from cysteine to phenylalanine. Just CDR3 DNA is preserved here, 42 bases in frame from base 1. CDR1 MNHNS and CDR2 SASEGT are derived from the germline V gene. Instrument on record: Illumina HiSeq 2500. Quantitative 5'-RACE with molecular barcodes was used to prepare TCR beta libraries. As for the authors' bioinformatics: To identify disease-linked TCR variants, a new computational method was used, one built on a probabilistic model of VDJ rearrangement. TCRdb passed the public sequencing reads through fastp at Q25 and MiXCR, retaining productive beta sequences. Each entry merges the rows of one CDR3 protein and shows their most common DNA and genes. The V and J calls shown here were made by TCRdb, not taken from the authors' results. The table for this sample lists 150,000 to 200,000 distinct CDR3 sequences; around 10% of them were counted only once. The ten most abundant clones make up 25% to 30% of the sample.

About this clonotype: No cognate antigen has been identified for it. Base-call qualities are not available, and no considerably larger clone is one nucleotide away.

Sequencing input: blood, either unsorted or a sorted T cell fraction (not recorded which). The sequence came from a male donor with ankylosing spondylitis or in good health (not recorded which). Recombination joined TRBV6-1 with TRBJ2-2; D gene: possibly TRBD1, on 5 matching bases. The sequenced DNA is TGTGCCAGCAGTGAGGTGGGGCACACCGGGGAGCTGTTTTTT. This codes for CASSEVGHTGELFF.